A selection of T cell receptor beta chains follows, all from one sample in a study of blood T cell repertoires in COVID-19. Using immunoSEQ multiplex PCR, the repertoire was profiled, and TCRdb retains in-frame clones only, with some absent. This table holds 330,000 or so clones, approximately 89% found once. Sequencing input: peripheral blood. These receptors were obtained from a woman aged 55-70 years with COVID-19, enrolled during active disease. The CDR3 runs from the conserved cysteine through the conserved F or W. A D gene is named only where the DNA matches it firmly. Clone size is given for some rows only: seen once, a few or many times, or a class if the clone is expanded.

V gene	D gene	J gene	clone size	CDR3 protein
TRBV7-2	TRBD2	TRBJ2-2	-	CASSLYRGAGGNTGELFF
TRBV6-5	TRBD1	TRBJ1-5	-	CASSYSQGMNQPQHF
TRBV7-8	-	TRBJ1-1	-	CASSLRQLNTEAFF
TRBV19	TRBD1	TRBJ1-2	-	CASRKPGQGGSGYGYTF
TRBV1	-	TRBJ2-1	-	CTSSRGVINEQFF
TRBV5-6	-	TRBJ2-7	-	CASSLGGQTYEQYF
TRBV21-1	-	TRBJ1-5	-	CASSNHPSEGAGGNQPQHF
TRBV24-1	-	TRBJ2-5	-	CATSDGGRGSETQYF
TRBV13	TRBD2	TRBJ2-1	-	CASSWGPTSGASYNEQFF
TRBV6-1	-	TRBJ1-1	-	CASSEDARVGTEAFF
TRBV2	TRBD1	TRBJ1-4	-	CASGGQQATNEKLFF
TRBV25-1	-	TRBJ1-5	-	CASSEYRAGQPQHF
TRBV19	TRBD1	TRBJ1-6	-	CASNGDRVDSPLHF
TRBV5-4	TRBD1	TRBJ2-5	-	CASSKGQGAKETQYF
TRBV5-4	-	TRBJ1-2	few	CASSLDPTGLAYGYTF
TRBV18	-	TRBJ2-5	-	CASSPPTRGEKETQYF
TRBV4-2	-	TRBJ2-3	once	CASSQDRNSDTQYF
TRBV6-2/TRBV6-3	TRBD1	TRBJ1-4	-	CASSSGTGTTNEKLFF
TRBV3-1/TRBV3-2	-	TRBJ1-1	-	CASSARQNTEAFF
TRBV2	TRBD1	TRBJ1-2	few	CASSEGTGDRGYTF
TRBV18	TRBD1	TRBJ1-1	-	CASSPPGRGTSMNTEAFF
TRBV7-8	TRBD1	TRBJ1-2	-	CASSLVNRGPGGVYGYTF
TRBV5-6	TRBD1	TRBJ1-3	-	CASSLQGARNTIYF
TRBV4-1	TRBD2	TRBJ2-1	-	CASSPIMTSGDNEQFF
TRBV19	-	TRBJ1-2	-	CASSQLDRLYGYTF
TRBV7-2	TRBD1	TRBJ1-5	-	CASSFSLITGQGVDQPQHF
TRBV5-1	-	TRBJ1-2	-	CASSLVGISNYGYTF
TRBV5-1	TRBD1	TRBJ1-1	-	CASSLGGQMNTEAFF
TRBV10-3	-	TRBJ1-5	-	CATAGGGPQHF
TRBV4-1	-	TRBJ1-2	-	CASSQDSVDRDYGYTF
TRBV9	TRBD2	TRBJ2-1	-	CASTPTSAPDEQFF
TRBV19	TRBD1	TRBJ2-4	-	CASSITGVGKNIQYF
TRBV12-3/TRBV12-4	-	TRBJ2-7	-	CASSTGGYEQYF
TRBV6-1	TRBD1	TRBJ1-5	-	CASSLQGAQPQHF
TRBV3-1/TRBV3-2	-	TRBJ1-2	-	CASSQIGGGVYGYTF
TRBV28	TRBD1	TRBJ1-1	-	CASSFLGQGSTEAFF
TRBV2	TRBD1	TRBJ1-2	once	CASSGGQGEYGGYTF
TRBV5-4	-	TRBJ1-1	-	CASSERDISMNTEAFF
TRBV14	-	TRBJ1-1	-	CASSQVEVPNTEAFF